The entry below describes one T cell receptor beta chain. This sample was included in a study of shared clonotypes between healthy human individuals. Here immunoSEQ multiplex PCR was the method, and the copy in TCRdb shows in-frame clones only, minus some. The sample carries about 490,000 clones, 76% recorded once. Looked up from germline, CDR1 is SEHNR and CDR2 is FQNEAQ (reference sequence). The CDR3 covers 12 residues. Trimming left V 5 bases short and J 5 bases short, with 9 bases between. The receptor was isolated from a woman aged 40-49 years in good health. Some clones in this sample may be carry-over from other donors' samples. Sample: PBMCs. The chain uses TRBV7-9 and TRBJ1-1; no firm D call. In DNA form, the CDR3 reads TGTGCCAGCAGCGTTAGTCTTACTGAAGCTTTCTTT. Its translation is CASSVSLTEAFF.